This T cell receptor beta chain derives from a study of Tregs in tolerant kidney transplant recipients. Study details: Sorting of CD4+CD25+CD127- cells followed approximately three-day belatacept mixed lymphocyte reactions, sometimes with roughly 5-day graft donor restimulation.

Study-level results: Activated donor B cell expansion appeared to reveal the most relevant donor-specific TCRbeta repertoire.

TCRdb's table, derived via immunoSEQ multiplex PCR, lists solely in-frame clones and lacks some. The sample has 15,000 to 20,000 clones; 61% are singletons. This clone showed up just a few times. Its antigen is as yet unknown. Per germline, CDR1 LGHNA and CDR2 YSLEER. The ends were cut back, 4 bases at V and 10 bases at J, with 22 bases in the middle. The CDR3 runs 15 residues. The sequencing input was Tregs from blood cultured with allogeneic cells. This TCR was sampled from a human donor in good health. The chain employs TRBV4-3 and TRBJ1-2; no clear D gene. CDR3: CASSPDLGKGPYYTF. In nucleotides, the CDR3 is TGCGCCAGCAGCCCGGACCTGGGGAAAGGCCCGTACTACACCTTC.